This T cell receptor (beta chain) originates from a study of cytomegalovirus exposure and HLA in healthy donors. The CDR3 is made up of 15 amino acids. V was shortened by 5 bases and J by 4 bases, with 14 bases between the two germline ends. The germline V gene encodes CDR1 SEHNR and CDR2 FQNEAQ (reference sequence). This PCR relied on a set of 60 Vbeta primers and 13 Jbeta primers. Clones were sequenced by immunoSEQ multiplex PCR, and TCRdb holds only the in-frame ones, with some missing. This sample has 95,000 or so clones; about 76% occur once, and the top ten carry about 4.4%. V and J are TRBV7-9 and TRBJ1-4; D may be TRBD1 (5 bases). The source is a woman in her 70s in good health and CMV-seropositive. Sequenced: PBMCs. CDR3 sequence (DNA): TGTGCCAGCAGCCCGTCCGGGGGGATTAATGAAAAACTGTTTTTT. Protein product: CASSPSGGINEKLFF.